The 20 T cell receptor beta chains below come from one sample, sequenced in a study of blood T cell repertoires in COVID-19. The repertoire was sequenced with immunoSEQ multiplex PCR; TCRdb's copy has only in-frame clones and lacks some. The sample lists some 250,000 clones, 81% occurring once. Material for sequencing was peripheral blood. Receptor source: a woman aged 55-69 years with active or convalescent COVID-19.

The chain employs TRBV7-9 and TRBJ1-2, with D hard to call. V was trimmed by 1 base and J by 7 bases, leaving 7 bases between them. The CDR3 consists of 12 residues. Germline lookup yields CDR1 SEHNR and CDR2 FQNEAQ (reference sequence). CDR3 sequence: CASSLDIFGYTF. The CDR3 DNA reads TGTGCCAGCAGCTTAGACATTTTTGGCTACACCTTC.

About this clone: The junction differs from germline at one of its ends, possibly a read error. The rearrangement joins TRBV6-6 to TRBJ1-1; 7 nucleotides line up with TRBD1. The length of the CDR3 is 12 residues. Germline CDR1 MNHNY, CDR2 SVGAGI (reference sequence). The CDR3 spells CASSYPTGFGGF. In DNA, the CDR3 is TGTGCCAGCAGTTACCCGACAGGGTTTGGTGGCTTT.

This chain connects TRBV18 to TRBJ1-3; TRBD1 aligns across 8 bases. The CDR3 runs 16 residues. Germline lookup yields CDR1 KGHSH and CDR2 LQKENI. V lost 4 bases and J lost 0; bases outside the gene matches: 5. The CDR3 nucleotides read TGTGCCAGCTCACTTTCTACAGGGGGCTCTGGAAACACCATATATTTT. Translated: CASSLSTGGSGNTIYF. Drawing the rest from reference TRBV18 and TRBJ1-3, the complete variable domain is NAGVMQNPRHLVRRRGQEARLRCSPMKGHSHVYWYRQLPEEGLKFMVYLQKENIIDESGMPKERFSAEFPKEGPSILRIQQVVRGDSAAYFCASSLSTGGSGNTIYFGEGSWLTVV.

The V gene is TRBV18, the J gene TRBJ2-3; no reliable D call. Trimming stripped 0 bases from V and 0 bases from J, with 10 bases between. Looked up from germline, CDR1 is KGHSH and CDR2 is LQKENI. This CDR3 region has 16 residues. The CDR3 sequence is CASSPPQRSSTDTQYF. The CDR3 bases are TGTGCCAGCTCACCACCGCAGCGCTCCAGCACAGATACGCAGTATTTT.

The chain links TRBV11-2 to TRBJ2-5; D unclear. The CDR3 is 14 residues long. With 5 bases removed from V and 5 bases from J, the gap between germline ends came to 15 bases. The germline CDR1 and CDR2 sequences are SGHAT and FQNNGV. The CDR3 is CASSPILPAETQYF. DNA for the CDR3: TGTGCCAGCAGCCCCATACTACCGGCCGAGACCCAGTACTTC.

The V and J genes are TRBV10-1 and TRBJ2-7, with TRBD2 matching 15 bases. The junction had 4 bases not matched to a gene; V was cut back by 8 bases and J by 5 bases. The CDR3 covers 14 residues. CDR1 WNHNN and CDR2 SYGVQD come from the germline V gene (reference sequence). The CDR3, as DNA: TGCGCCAGCTCGAGGACTAGCGGGGGGGACGAGCAGTACTTC. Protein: CASSRTSGGDEQYF.

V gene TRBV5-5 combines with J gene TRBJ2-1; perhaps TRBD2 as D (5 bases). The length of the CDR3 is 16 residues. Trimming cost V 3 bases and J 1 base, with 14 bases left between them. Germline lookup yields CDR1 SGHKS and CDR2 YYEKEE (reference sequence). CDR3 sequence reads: CASSSMVRGSYNEQFF. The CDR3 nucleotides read TGTGCCAGCAGCTCGATGGTTCGGGGATCCTACAATGAGCAGTTCTTC. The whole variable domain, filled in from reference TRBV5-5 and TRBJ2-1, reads DAGVTQSPTHLIKTRGQQVTLRCSPISGHKSVSWYQQVLGQGPQFIFQYYEKEERGRGNFPDRFSARQFPNYSSELNVNALLLGDSALYLCASSSMVRGSYNEQFFGPGTRLTVL.

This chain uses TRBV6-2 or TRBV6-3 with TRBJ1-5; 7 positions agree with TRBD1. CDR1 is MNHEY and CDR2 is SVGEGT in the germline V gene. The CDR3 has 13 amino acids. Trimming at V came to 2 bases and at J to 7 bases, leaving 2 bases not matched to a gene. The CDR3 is CASSYTGDQPQHF. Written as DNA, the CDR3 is TGTGCCAGCAGTTACACAGGGGACCAGCCCCAGCATTTT.

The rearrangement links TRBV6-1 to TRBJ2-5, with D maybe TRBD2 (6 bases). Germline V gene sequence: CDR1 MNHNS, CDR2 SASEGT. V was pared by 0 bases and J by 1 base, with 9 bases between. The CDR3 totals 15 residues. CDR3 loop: CASSEARGVQETQYF. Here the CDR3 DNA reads TGTGCCAGCAGTGAAGCGCGGGGCGTCCAAGAGACCCAGTACTTC.

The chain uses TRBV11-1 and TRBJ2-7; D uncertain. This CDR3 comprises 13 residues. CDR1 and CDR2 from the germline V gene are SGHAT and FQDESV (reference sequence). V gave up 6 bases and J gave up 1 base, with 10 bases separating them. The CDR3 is CASSDSQSYEQYF. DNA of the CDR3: TGTGCCAGCAGTGATAGCCAGTCCTACGAGCAGTACTTC.

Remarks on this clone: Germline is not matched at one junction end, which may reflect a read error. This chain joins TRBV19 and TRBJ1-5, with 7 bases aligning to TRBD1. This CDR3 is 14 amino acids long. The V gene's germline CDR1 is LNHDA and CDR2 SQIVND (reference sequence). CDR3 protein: CAGSTDRDTQPQHF. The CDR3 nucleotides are TGTGCCGGTAGTACCGACAGGGATACTCAGCCCCAGCATTTT. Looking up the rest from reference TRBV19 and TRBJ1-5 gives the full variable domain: DGGITQSPKYLFRKEGQNVTLSCEQNLNHDAMYWYRQDPGQGLRLIYYSQIVNDFQKGDIAEGYSVSREKKESFPLTVTSAQKNPTAFYLCAGSTDRDTQPQHFGDGTRLSIL.

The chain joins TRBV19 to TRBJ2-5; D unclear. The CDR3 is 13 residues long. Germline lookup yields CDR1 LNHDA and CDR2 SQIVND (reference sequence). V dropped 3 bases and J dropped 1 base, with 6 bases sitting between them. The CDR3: CASSIIAQETQYF. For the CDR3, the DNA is TGTGCCAGTAGTATTATAGCCCAAGAGACCCAGTACTTC. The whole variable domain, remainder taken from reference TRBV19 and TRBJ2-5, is DGGITQSPKYLFRKEGQNVTLSCEQNLNHDAMYWYRQDPGQGLRLIYYSQIVNDFQKGDIAEGYSVSREKKESFPLTVTSAQKNPTAFYLCASSIIAQETQYFGPGTRLLVL.

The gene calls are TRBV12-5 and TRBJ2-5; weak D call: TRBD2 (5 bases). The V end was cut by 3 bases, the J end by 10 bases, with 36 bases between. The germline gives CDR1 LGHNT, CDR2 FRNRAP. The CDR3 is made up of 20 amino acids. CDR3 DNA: TGTGCTAGTGGTTTTGGCGCGGCCCCTACTACAGCGGTTCGAAAGGAAATCCAGTACTTC. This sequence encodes CASGFGAAPTTAVRKEIQYF.

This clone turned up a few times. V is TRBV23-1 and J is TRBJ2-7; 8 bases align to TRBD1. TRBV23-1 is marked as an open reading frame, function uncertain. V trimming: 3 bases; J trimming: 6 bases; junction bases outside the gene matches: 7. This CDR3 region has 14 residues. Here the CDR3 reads CASSQFSRGPEQYF. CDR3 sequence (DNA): TGCGCCAGCAGTCAGTTCTCCAGGGGGCCCGAGCAGTACTTC.

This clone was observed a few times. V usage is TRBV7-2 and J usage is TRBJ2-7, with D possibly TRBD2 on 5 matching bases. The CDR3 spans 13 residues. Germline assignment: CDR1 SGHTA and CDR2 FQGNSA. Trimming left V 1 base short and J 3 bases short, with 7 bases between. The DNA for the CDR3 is TGTGCCAGCAGCTTAGTAGAGGGCTACGAGCAGTACTTC. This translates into CASSLVEGYEQYF.

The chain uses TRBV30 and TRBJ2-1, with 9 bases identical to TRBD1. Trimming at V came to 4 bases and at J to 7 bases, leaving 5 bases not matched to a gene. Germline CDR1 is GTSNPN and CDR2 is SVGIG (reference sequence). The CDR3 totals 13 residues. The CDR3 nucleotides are TGTGCCTGGAAACAGGGGGCGATGAATGAGCAGTTCTTC. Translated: CAWKQGAMNEQFF.

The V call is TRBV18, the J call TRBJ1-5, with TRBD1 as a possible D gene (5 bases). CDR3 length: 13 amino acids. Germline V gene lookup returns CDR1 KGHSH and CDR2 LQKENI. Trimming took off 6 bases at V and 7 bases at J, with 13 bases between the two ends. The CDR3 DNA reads TGTGCCAGCTCCCGGACAATTGACCAGCCCCAGCATTTT. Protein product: CASSRTIDQPQHF. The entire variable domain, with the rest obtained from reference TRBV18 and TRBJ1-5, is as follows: NAGVMQNPRHLVRRRGQEARLRCSPMKGHSHVYWYRQLPEEGLKFMVYLQKENIIDESGMPKERFSAEFPKEGPSILRIQQVVRGDSAAYFCASSRTIDQPQHFGDGTRLSIL.

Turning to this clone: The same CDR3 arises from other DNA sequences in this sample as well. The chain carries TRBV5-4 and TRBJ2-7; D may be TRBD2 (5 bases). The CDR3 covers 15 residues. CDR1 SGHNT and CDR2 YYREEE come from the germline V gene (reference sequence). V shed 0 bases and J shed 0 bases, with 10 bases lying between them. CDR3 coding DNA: TGTGCCAGCAGCTTGGCCGGAGGTGGCTCCTACGAGCAGTACTTC. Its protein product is CASSLAGGGSYEQYF.

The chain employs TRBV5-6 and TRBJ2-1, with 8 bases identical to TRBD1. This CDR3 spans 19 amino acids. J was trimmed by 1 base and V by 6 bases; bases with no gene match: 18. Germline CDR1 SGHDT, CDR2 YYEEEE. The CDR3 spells CASTLQSRGLVGSYNEQFF. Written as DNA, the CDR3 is TGTGCCAGCACCCTGCAGTCCAGGGGGCTGGTTGGATCCTACAATGAGCAGTTCTTC. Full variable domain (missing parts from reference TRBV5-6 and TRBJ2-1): DAGVTQSPTHLIKTRGQQVTLRCSPKSGHDTVSWYQQALGQGPQFIFQYYEEEERQRGNFPDRFSGHQFPNYSSELNVNALLLGDSALYLCASTLQSRGLVGSYNEQFFGPGTRLTVL.

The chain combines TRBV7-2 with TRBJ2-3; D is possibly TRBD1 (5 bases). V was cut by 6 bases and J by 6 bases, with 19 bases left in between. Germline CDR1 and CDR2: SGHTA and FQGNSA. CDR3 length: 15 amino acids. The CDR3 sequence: CASRSPMGGADTQYF. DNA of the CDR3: TGTGCCAGCAGAAGTCCCATGGGTGGGGCGGATACGCAGTATTTT.